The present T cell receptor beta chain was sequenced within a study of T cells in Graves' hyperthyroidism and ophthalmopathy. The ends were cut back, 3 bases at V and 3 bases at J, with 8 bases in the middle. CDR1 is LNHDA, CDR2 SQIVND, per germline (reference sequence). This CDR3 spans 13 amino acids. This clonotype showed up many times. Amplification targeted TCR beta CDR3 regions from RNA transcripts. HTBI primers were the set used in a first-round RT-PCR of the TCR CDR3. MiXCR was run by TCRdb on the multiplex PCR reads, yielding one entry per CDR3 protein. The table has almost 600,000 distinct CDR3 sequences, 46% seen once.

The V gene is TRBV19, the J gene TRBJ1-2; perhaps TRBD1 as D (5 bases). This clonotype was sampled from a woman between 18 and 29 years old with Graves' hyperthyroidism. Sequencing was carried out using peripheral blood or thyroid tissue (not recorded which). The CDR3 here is CASSITGYYGYTF. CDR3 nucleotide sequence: TGTGCCAGTAGTATTACAGGATACTATGGCTACACCTTC.